This entry lists 21 T cell receptor beta chains sequenced from one sample in a study of beta chain features in type 1 diabetes. cDNA synthesis used the whole RNA isolate, giving expressed TCRB sequences. Libraries were prepared by immunoSEQ multiplex PCR; TCRdb keeps only in-frame clonotypes and omits some of them. The data contain around 140,000 clones, under 11% of them singletons. The specimen was naive CD4+ T cells from blood. These TCRs come from a man younger than 30 in good health.

This rearrangement joins TRBV28 to TRBJ2-5, with D possibly matching TRBD1 (8 bases). Germline V gene lookup returns CDR1 MDHEN and CDR2 SYDVKM. The CDR3 covers 15 residues. V shed 6 bases and J shed 2 bases, with 16 bases lying between them. CDR3 DNA: TGTGCCAGCAGCCCGACAGGGGAGGGACAAGAGACCCAGTACTTC. This codes for CASSPTGEGQETQYF.

The table lists this clone with many counts. The genes are TRBV29-1 and TRBJ2-2, with no clear D. The germline V gene has CDR1 SQVTM and CDR2 ANQGSEA. The V end was cut by 7 bases, the J end by 5 bases, with 8 bases between. The CDR3 runs 11 residues. This CDR3 reads CSATVTGELFF. In DNA form, the CDR3 reads TGCAGCGCCACGGTAACCGGGGAGCTGTTTTTT.

This clone was seen a few times. This chain uses TRBV6-1 with TRBJ2-4; no firm D call. V was clipped by 0 bases and J by 5 bases, with 14 bases between them. There are 16 residues in the CDR3. CDR1 is MNHNS, CDR2 SASEGT, per germline. CDR3 loop: CASSEALDAIQNIQYF. The CDR3 nucleotides are TGTGCCAGCAGTGAAGCGCTAGATGCTATACAAAACATTCAGTACTTC.

The V call is TRBV19, the J call TRBJ2-7; a possible D gene is TRBD1 (5 bases). Trimming pared 9 bases from V and 3 bases from J, leaving 21 bases between. The length of the CDR3 is 15 residues. Germline V CDR1 and CDR2: LNHDA, SQIVND (reference sequence). For the CDR3, the DNA is TGTGCCAGCGCGGCCCGCCAGGGATCGGACTACGAGCAGTACTTC. Its translation is CASAARQGSDYEQYF.

This chain uses TRBV27 with TRBJ2-7; D unresolved. V lost 6 bases and J 1 base, leaving 25 bases between the germline ends. The CDR3 length is 18 residues. CDR1 and CDR2 (germline): MNHEY, SMNVEV (reference sequence). This CDR3 is CASSGALGWSLRSYEQYF. In nucleotides, the CDR3 is TGTGCCAGCAGCGGAGCCCTTGGGTGGAGTTTAAGATCCTACGAGCAGTACTTC.

The V call is TRBV6-1, the J call TRBJ2-7; 11 bases fit TRBD1. This CDR3 comprises 15 residues. V lost 5 bases, J lost 4 bases, and 7 bases stayed unmatched. Germline CDR1 reads MNHNS; CDR2 reads SASEGT. CDR3 nucleotides: TGTGCCAGCAGTCCGTGGACAGGGGGCAATTACGAGCAGTACTTC. Encoded protein: CASSPWTGGNYEQYF.

J is TRBJ1-1 and V is TRBV7-9; D is perhaps TRBD1 (6 bases). The CDR3 runs to 13 residues. The V gene lost 1 base and the J gene lost 10 bases, with 13 bases spanning the gap. The germline V gene encodes CDR1 SEHNR and CDR2 FQNEAQ (reference sequence). This CDR3 reads CASSLVRQAVAFF. The CDR3 DNA sequence: TGTGCCAGCAGCTTAGTAAGACAGGCGGTAGCTTTCTTT.

This chain links TRBV7-2 with TRBJ2-7, with TRBD1 matching over 10 bases. CDR1 is SGHTA, CDR2 FQGNSA, per germline. The CDR3 spans 15 residues. V shed 5 bases and J 1 base; nucleotides not matched to a gene: 5. The CDR3 DNA sequence: TGTGCCAGCAGCAATGACAGGGGGCATTCCTACGAGCAGTACTTC. It is translated as CASSNDRGHSYEQYF.

This CDR3 reads CASSSGSGSNQPQHF. The CDR3 nucleotides read TGTGCCAGCAGCTCAGGGTCGGGTAGCAATCAGCCCCAGCATTTT. The gene calls are TRBV5-4 and TRBJ1-5, with a tentative D call TRBD1 (5 bases). CDR3 length equals 15 residues. Germline CDR1 is SGHNT and CDR2 is YYREEE (reference sequence). V was shortened by 3 bases and J by 0 bases, with 10 bases between the two germline ends.

This clone was seen a handful of times. V gene TRBV7-2 combines with J gene TRBJ1-3; D gene ambiguous. The length of the CDR3 is 16 residues. The V gene lost 2 bases and the J gene lost 0 bases, with 11 bases spanning the gap. The germline V gene has CDR1 SGHTA and CDR2 FQGNSA. CDR3: CASSLNSGSSGNTIYF. The CDR3 region has the DNA TGTGCCAGCAGCTTAAATAGCGGGTCCTCTGGAAACACCATATATTTT.

The chain couples TRBV9 to TRBJ2-5; 12 positions match TRBD2. The CDR3 totals 15 residues. Germline V gene sequence: CDR1 SGDLS, CDR2 YYNGEE. The V segment lost 4 bases and the J segment 3 bases; nucleotides outside the gene matches: 4. This chain's CDR3 is CASSLAGGMEETQYF. The CDR3 bases are TGTGCCAGCAGCCTAGCGGGGGGGATGGAAGAGACCCAGTACTTC.

The rearrangement links TRBV30 to TRBJ2-1, with 8 bases that match TRBD2. This CDR3 is 17 amino acids long. Germline V gives CDR1 GTSNPN, CDR2 SVGIG (reference sequence). Unmatched junction bases numbered 12, after V lost 4 bases and J lost 1 base. The CDR3 is CAWTRDGLASSYNEQFF. The CDR3 coding sequence is TGTGCCTGGACCCGGGACGGACTAGCTAGTTCCTACAATGAGCAGTTCTTC.

The chain has TRBV30 and TRBJ1-2; D call uncertain. Deletions cut 2 bases from V and 0 bases from J, with 10 bases between. This CDR3 comprises 14 residues. The germline V gene encodes CDR1 GTSNPN and CDR2 SVGIG (reference sequence). CDR3 DNA: TGTGCCTGGAGTCGCGTCCCCACTAACTATGGCTACACCTTC. Translated: CAWSRVPTNYGYTF.

This clone was seen more than once but under ten times. This chain connects TRBV7-6 to TRBJ2-2; D may be TRBD2 (5 bases). CDR1 is SGHVS, CDR2 FNYEAQ, per germline. This CDR3 has 14 amino acids. V lost 0 bases, J lost 7 bases, and 9 bases lay in between. The CDR3 region is CASSLAAGDGELFF. As DNA, the CDR3 is TGTGCCAGCAGCTTAGCGGCGGGCGACGGGGAGCTGTTTTTT.

J is TRBJ2-2 and V is TRBV4-3, with 10 positions matching TRBD2. V shed 0 bases and J 0 bases; nucleotides not matched to a gene: 4. This CDR3 is built from 18 residues. CDR1 LGHNA and CDR2 YSLEER come from the germline V gene. The CDR3 loop is CASSQEASGGPNTGELFF. The DNA for the CDR3 is TGCGCCAGCAGCCAAGAGGCTAGCGGGGGCCCGAACACCGGGGAGCTGTTTTTT.

This clone was seen a few times. This chain connects TRBV4-3 to TRBJ2-3; 10 bases agree with TRBD2. The germline V gene has CDR1 LGHNA and CDR2 YSLEER. The CDR3 runs to 18 residues. Losses at the gene ends were 0 bases for V and 6 bases for J; bases not matched to a gene: 12. The CDR3, as DNA: TGCGCCAGCAGCCAAGAATTTAGGGCTAGCGGGGGAGTGGATACGCAGTATTTT. Its protein product is CASSQEFRASGGVDTQYF.

This clone appeared a few times. The chain uses TRBV9 and TRBJ2-3; possibly TRBD1 for D (5 bases). The germline V gene has CDR1 SGDLS and CDR2 YYNGEE. The CDR3 is 16 amino acids. With 0 bases removed from V and 0 bases from J, the gap between germline ends came to 11 bases. The CDR3 loop reads CASSVGRAASTDTQYF. CDR3 nucleotides: TGTGCCAGCAGCGTAGGCAGGGCGGCTAGCACAGATACGCAGTATTTT. Looking up the rest from reference TRBV9 and TRBJ2-3 gives the full variable domain: DSGVTQTPKHLITATGQRVTLRCSPRSGDLSVYWYQQSLDQGLQFLIQYYNGEERAKGNILERFSAQQFPDLHSELNLSSLELGDSALYFCASSVGRAASTDTQYFGPGTRLTVL.

This clone was seen more than once but under ten times. V is TRBV6-5 and J is TRBJ1-5, with no clear D. The germline V and J ends were trimmed by 4 bases and 0 bases, with 7 bases remaining between them. Germline lookup yields CDR1 MNHEY and CDR2 SVGAGI. The CDR3 consists of 14 residues. The CDR3 DNA sequence: TGTGCCAGCAGTTCGGGTTATAGCAATCAGCCCCAGCATTTT. It specifies CASSSGYSNQPQHF.

This clone was detected a few times. This chain connects TRBV7-2 to TRBJ2-3, with 11 bases identical to TRBD2. The CDR3 extends over 16 amino acids. Germline V gene lookup returns CDR1 SGHTA and CDR2 FQGNSA. V lost 4 bases, J lost 2 bases, and 5 bases stayed unmatched. In nucleotides, the CDR3 is TGTGCCAGCAGCTCGACTAGCGGGATAATCACAGATACGCAGTATTTT. Its protein is CASSSTSGIITDTQYF.

The chain is built from TRBV7-9 and TRBJ1-2; D gene ambiguous. This CDR3 is built from 12 residues. V lost 8 bases and J 4 bases, leaving 11 bases between the germline ends. Germline CDR1 is SEHNR and CDR2 is FQNEAQ (reference sequence). CDR3 DNA sequence: TGTGCCAGCCGTCGGGATATCTATGGCTACACCTTC. It is translated as CASRRDIYGYTF.

The J gene is TRBJ1-4, the V gene TRBV7-9; 7 bases are shared with TRBD1. Germline V gene data show CDR1 as SEHNR and CDR2 as FQNEAQ (reference sequence). Trimming removed 5 bases from V and 8 bases from J; junction bases left unmatched: 14. The CDR3 covers 16 residues. The CDR3 loop is CASSQASGQGGEKLFF. The CDR3 nucleotides are TGTGCCAGCAGCCAAGCCTCGGGGCAGGGGGGAGAAAAACTGTTTTTT.